The 21 T cell receptor beta chains below come from one sample, sequenced in a study of read filtering for tumor transcriptome and immune sequencing. This library used 300 to 500 ng RNA and molecular barcoded adaptors spanning alpha/delta and beta/gamma chains. TCRdb itself ran the reads through MiXCR, one entry per CDR3 protein. The sample consists of about 37,000 distinct CDR3 sequences, 12% of them appearing once. The specimen was a population of CD138-negative cells sorted from bone marrow. The receptor source for this set is a donor at least 40 years old with multiple myeloma.

In this sample, this clonotype turned up many times. The rearrangement uses TRBV18 and TRBJ1-2; the match to TRBD1 covers 7 bases. The CDR3 spans 14 residues. From germline, CDR1 is KGHSH and CDR2 LQKENI. Trimming cost V 3 bases and J 3 bases; bases outside gene matches: 4. CDR3 sequence reads: CASSPYRGDYGYTF. The CDR3 coding sequence is TGTGCCAGCTCACCCTACAGGGGCGACTATGGCTACACCTTC.

This clonotype appeared many times. This chain connects TRBV28 to TRBJ2-6; 7 bases agree with TRBD1. Germline CDR1 MDHEN, CDR2 SYDVKM. This CDR3 contains 16 residues. Trimming at V came to 10 bases and at J to 0 bases, leaving 9 bases not matched to a gene. In DNA form, the CDR3 reads TGTGCCATTTCCGGGACAGAACTCTCTGGGGCCAACGTCCTGACTTTC. Translating gives CAISGTELSGANVLTF.

This clonotype was seen many times. This rearrangement joins TRBV5-5 to TRBJ2-7; D unclear. V lost 2 bases and J 6 bases, leaving 15 bases between the germline ends. This CDR3 is 14 amino acids long. Looked up from germline, CDR1 is SGHKS and CDR2 is YYEKEE (reference sequence). CDR3 nucleotides: TGTGCCAGCAGCTTCTTTCGAAGCAAGGGCGAGCAGTACTTC. Translation gives CASSFFRSKGEQYF. Variable domain in full (rest from reference TRBV5-5 and TRBJ2-7): DAGVTQSPTHLIKTRGQQVTLRCSPISGHKSVSWYQQVLGQGPQFIFQYYEKEERGRGNFPDRFSARQFPNYSSELNVNALLLGDSALYLCASSFFRSKGEQYFGPGTRLTVT.

This clonotype was observed at least ten times. The genes are TRBV20-1 and TRBJ2-3, with 12 bases fitting TRBD1. Trimming took 6 bases from V and 4 from J; bases not matched to a gene: 8. CDR1 DFQATT and CDR2 SNEGSKA come from the germline V gene (reference sequence). The CDR3 runs 15 residues. CDR3 bases: TGCAGTGCGACTAGGGACAGGGGGCCGGCAGATACGCAGTATTTT. It encodes CSATRDRGPADTQYF.

This clonotype showed up many times. The rearrangement joins TRBV11-3 to TRBJ2-2; 11 bases are shared with TRBD2. The V gene's germline CDR1 is SGHNT and CDR2 YENEEA. J lost 5 bases, V lost 1 base, and 0 bases had no gene match. The CDR3 runs 15 residues. CDR3 sequence: CASSLGTSGTGELFF. The CDR3 coding sequence is TGTGCCAGCAGCTTAGGGACTAGCGGGACCGGGGAGCTGTTTTTT.

With regard to this clonotype: With a much larger clone just one base away, this may be a read error. This chain joins TRBV7-2 and TRBJ2-3, with a weak D call TRBD1 (5 bases). This CDR3 is 12 amino acids long. Germline lookup yields CDR1 SGHTA and CDR2 FQGNSA. In DNA, the CDR3 is TGTGCCAGCAGCCAAAGCACAGGTACGCAGTATTTT. Its translation: CASSQSTGTQYF.

This clonotype showed up many times. This sequence joins TRBV7-9 and TRBJ2-2, with D unresolved. Per the germline V gene, CDR1 is SEHNR and CDR2 is FQNEAQ (reference sequence). The CDR3 extends over 14 amino acids. Trimming stripped 8 bases from V and 6 bases from J, with 16 bases between. This CDR3 is CASGIPTQAGELFF. In DNA, the CDR3 is TGTGCCAGCGGTATCCCCACCCAAGCCGGGGAGCTGTTTTTT.

This clonotype occurred many times. This chain joins TRBV12-5 and TRBJ2-1; the match to TRBD1 covers 7 bases. The CDR3 totals 15 residues. The ends lost 4 bases at V and 8 bases at J; junction bases unmatched: 11. Germline CDR1 is LGHNT and CDR2 is FRNRAP. CDR3 coding DNA: TGTGCTAGTGGTTCCTCGAGGGGGCCGCTCTATGAGCAGTTCTTC. Its translation: CASGSSRGPLYEQFF.

The table lists this clonotype with many counts. The chain combines TRBV2 with TRBJ2-3; 10 nucleotides align to TRBD1. The CDR3 extends over 15 amino acids. The junction had 5 bases not matched to a gene; V was cut back by 8 bases and J by 0 bases. Germline CDR1 and CDR2: SNHLY and FYNNEI. The CDR3 loop is CASGGTGASTDTQYF. DNA of the CDR3: TGTGCCAGCGGGGGGACAGGGGCCAGCACAGATACGCAGTATTTT.

This clonotype occurred many times. The chain carries TRBV12-3 or TRBV12-4 and TRBJ2-5; no clear D gene. This CDR3 has 14 amino acids. V was shortened by 5 bases and J by 2 bases, with 12 bases between the two germline ends. CDR3 DNA sequence: TGTGCCAGCAGTCAAGACTCGAATCAAGAGACCCAGTACTTC. This sequence encodes CASSQDSNQETQYF.

Many counts were recorded for this clonotype. The chain is built from TRBV24-1 and TRBJ2-1, with TRBD2 identical over 10 bases. The germline CDR1 and CDR2 sequences are KGHDR and SFDVKD. V lost 1 base and J lost 3; bases outside the gene matches: 2. The CDR3 covers 16 residues. The CDR3 sequence: CATSDFIAGGYNEQFF. The CDR3 nucleotides read TGTGCCACCAGTGATTTTATAGCGGGGGGCTACAATGAGCAGTTCTTC.

This clonotype has ten or more counts. The chain is built from TRBV20-1 and TRBJ2-7, with 11 bases lining up with TRBD1. Germline CDR1 is DFQATT and CDR2 is SNEGSKA (reference sequence). This CDR3 contains 13 residues. V dropped 6 bases and J dropped 6; count of bases not matched to a gene: 7. The CDR3 spells CSAVAGTGGEQYF. The CDR3 bases are TGCAGTGCCGTAGCCGGGACAGGGGGCGAGCAGTACTTC.

This clonotype has ten or more counts. The chain carries TRBV20-1 and TRBJ2-2; 7 bases map to TRBD1. The CDR3 extends over 15 amino acids. With 1 base clipped from V and 6 bases from J, the junction kept 8 bases outside the gene matches. Germline CDR1 DFQATT, CDR2 SNEGSKA (reference sequence). DNA of the CDR3: TGCAGTGCTAGAGCGGACAGGCCCGGCGCCGGGGAGCTGTTTTTT. Translating it yields CSARADRPGAGELFF.

This clonotype was picked up many times. The V and J genes are TRBV12-3 or TRBV12-4 and TRBJ1-5; tentatively, D is TRBD1 (5 bases). This CDR3 spans 14 amino acids. Trimming shortened V by 3 bases and J by 4 bases, and 10 bases separated the two germline ends. The CDR3 bases are TGTGCCAGCAGTTTGGGCTCAGGGAATCAGCCCCAGCATTTT. This gives the protein CASSLGSGNQPQHF.

The sample holds many counts of this clonotype. The chain uses TRBV10-3 and TRBJ2-5; tentatively, D is TRBD1 (6 bases). V was trimmed by 3 bases and J by 5 bases, leaving 10 bases between them. Germline-derived CDR1 and CDR2 are ENHRY and SYGVKD. The CDR3 spans 13 residues. The CDR3 DNA reads TGTGCCATCAGTGAACAGGGCGCCGAGACCCAGTACTTC. It translates to CAISEQGAETQYF.

This clonotype was counted many times. Relative to the germline gene, one junction end is altered; a read error may explain this. V gene TRBV5-1 combines with J gene TRBJ2-3; no reliable D call. This CDR3 region has 14 residues. CDR1 SGHRS and CDR2 YFSETQ come from the germline V gene. CDR3 in amino acids: CASRLVESTDTQYF. CDR3 DNA sequence: TGCGCCAGCAGATTGGTGGAAAGCACAGATACGCAGTATTTT.

This clonotype was recorded many times. This chain joins TRBV5-4 and TRBJ2-1, with a weak D call TRBD1 (6 bases). Germline V gives CDR1 SGHNT, CDR2 YYREEE (reference sequence). Trimming stripped 4 bases from V and 6 bases from J, with 17 bases between. The CDR3 sequence is 15 residues long. CDR3 nucleotide sequence: TGTGCCAGCAGCCCGCGGACAGTACTCCCCAATGAGCAGTTCTTC. Protein product: CASSPRTVLPNEQFF.

Note on this clonotype: This clone may be a read error of a much larger clone one base away. The chain employs TRBV27 and TRBJ1-5; tentatively, D is TRBD1 (6 bases). The CDR3 runs 13 residues. CDR1 and CDR2 (germline): MNHEY, SMNVEV (reference sequence). CDR3 bases: TGTGCCAGCAGCTTGGACAGATATCAGCTCCAGCATTTT. Residues: CASSLDRYQLQHF.

Points on this clonotype: Because the CDR3 is missing its conserved closing phenylalanine or tryptophan, this is likely a read error. The DNA is omitted, as the CDR3 cannot be located on it reliably, and the CDR3 follows TCRdb's listing. The chain has TRBV25-1 and TRBJ2-1; TRBD1 reflects the table's D call only, with no check against the DNA. Inclusive of both ends, the CDR3 amounts to 16 amino acids. The germline V gene has CDR1 MGHDK and CDR2 SYGVNS. CDR3 protein: CASSDLGDRGYNEQLS.

This clonotype turned up a few times. The rearrangement uses TRBV7-9 and TRBJ2-5; D might be TRBD1 or TRBD2, each matching 6 bases. This CDR3 comprises 16 residues. Per the germline V gene, CDR1 is SEHNR and CDR2 is FQNEAQ (reference sequence). V gave up 5 bases and J gave up 5 bases, with 21 bases separating them. The CDR3 loop reads CASSPPGLQGRETQYF. CDR3 coding DNA: TGTGCCAGCAGCCCTCCCGGGCTTCAGGGGAGGGAGACCCAGTACTTC.

As for this clonotype: This clone may be a read error of a much larger clone one base away. The rearrangement uses TRBV5-1 and TRBJ2-7; D is unclear. CDR3 size: 14 residues. Germline V gives CDR1 SGHRS, CDR2 YFSETQ. The CDR3 spells CVSSLGGTAGEQYF. CDR3 nucleotides: TGCGTCAGCAGCTTGGGCGGAACAGCCGGCGAGCAGTACTTC.